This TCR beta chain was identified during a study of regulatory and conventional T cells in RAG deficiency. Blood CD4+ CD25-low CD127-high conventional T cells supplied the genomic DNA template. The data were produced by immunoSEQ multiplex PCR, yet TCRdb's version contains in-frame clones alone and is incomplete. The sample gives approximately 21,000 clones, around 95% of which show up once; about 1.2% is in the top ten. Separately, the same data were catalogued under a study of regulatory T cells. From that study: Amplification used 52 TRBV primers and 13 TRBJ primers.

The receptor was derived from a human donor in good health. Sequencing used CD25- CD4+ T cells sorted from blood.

DNA for the CDR3: TGTGCCAGCAGCTTAGTCTCGGGGAAAGATGGCTACACCTTC. This encodes CASSLVSGKDGYTF. The chain recombines TRBV7-9 with TRBJ1-2, with no clear D. The CDR3 covers 14 residues. V was pared by 1 base and J by 6 bases, with 12 bases between. The V gene's germline CDR1 is SEHNR and CDR2 FQNEAQ (reference sequence).